Following are 7 T cell receptor beta chains from one sample sequenced in a study of blood T cell repertoires in COVID-19. Sequenced by immunoSEQ multiplex PCR; TCRdb stores in-frame clones only, minus some. The sample records roughly 400,000 clones, around 90% being singletons. The sequenced sample consisted of PBMCs or T cells enriched from blood (not recorded which). These receptors were taken from a woman between 35 and 50 years old with acute COVID-19.

This chain joins TRBV7-7 and TRBJ2-3; possibly TRBD2 for D (5 bases). Germline V CDR1 and CDR2: SSHAT, FNYEAQ (reference sequence). This CDR3 region has 15 residues. V gave up 1 base and J gave up 2 bases, with 10 bases separating them. The CDR3, as DNA: TGTGCCAGCAGCTTAGGACCCCGGGACACAGATACGCAGTATTTT. This sequence encodes CASSLGPRDTDTQYF.

The chain recombines TRBV6-1 with TRBJ1-5, with 11 bases identical to TRBD1. The V gene end was trimmed by 1 base and the J gene end by 7 bases; junction bases not matched to a gene: 3. Germline CDR1 MNHNS, CDR2 SASEGT. The CDR3 covers 15 residues. DNA for the CDR3: TGTGCCAGCAGTGAAGGGACAGGGGGCTGGCAGCCCCAGCATTTT. Its translation is CASSEGTGGWQPQHF.

V is TRBV27 and J is TRBJ1-1; D remains unclear. This CDR3 contains 15 residues. Trimming removed 0 bases from V and 4 bases from J, with 12 bases in between. Germline CDR1 is MNHEY and CDR2 is SMNVEV (reference sequence). The CDR3 loop reads CASSLSVAVLTEAFF. The CDR3 DNA follows: TGTGCCAGCAGTTTATCGGTGGCAGTCCTCACTGAAGCTTTCTTT.

The rearrangement links TRBV11-3 to TRBJ2-3; perhaps TRBD2 as D (5 bases). Germline values: CDR1 SGHNT, CDR2 YENEEA. This CDR3 has 16 amino acids. The V gene lost 5 bases and the J gene lost 2 bases, with 17 bases spanning the gap. CDR3 loop: CASSPGVATNTDTQYF. The CDR3 DNA follows: TGTGCCAGCAGCCCCGGGGTAGCGACTAACACAGATACGCAGTATTTT. The entire variable domain, with the rest obtained from reference TRBV11-3 and TRBJ2-3, is as follows: EAGVVQSPRYKIIEKKQPVAFWCNPISGHNTLYWYLQNLGQGPELLIRYENEEAVDDSQLPKDRFSAERLKGVDSTLKIQPAELGDSAVYLCASSPGVATNTDTQYFGPGTRLTVL.

V is TRBV5-1 and J is TRBJ2-2; 7 nucleotides line up with TRBD1. CDR3 size: 13 residues. The V and J ends lost 7 bases and 1 base, in that order; junction bases with no gene match: 1. Germline CDR1 SGHRS, CDR2 YFSETQ. CDR3 nucleotide sequence: TGCGCCAGCCAGGGGGTGAACACCGGGGAGCTGTTTTTT. This encodes CASQGVNTGELFF.

This chain uses TRBV3-1 (or the pseudogene TRBV3-2) with TRBJ2-2; 7 nucleotides agree with TRBD2. V lost 8 bases, J lost 7 bases, and 13 bases stayed unmatched. CDR1 LGHDT and CDR2 YNNKEL come from the germline V gene (reference sequence). The CDR3 totals 15 residues. The DNA for the CDR3 is TGTGCCAGCCAGCGGGGCTTGTGGGGATTCGGGGAGCTGTTTTTT. This gives the protein CASQRGLWGFGELFF.

The chain recombines TRBV2 with TRBJ1-6; TRBD1 matches 8 bases. V lost 7 bases and J lost 0; bases outside the gene matches: 14. Germline CDR1 SNHLY, CDR2 FYNNEI. This CDR3 is 19 amino acids long. The CDR3 protein is CASTRRGRQGHSYNSPLHF. In nucleotides, the CDR3 is TGTGCCAGCACAAGACGAGGGAGACAGGGGCACTCCTATAATTCACCCCTCCACTTT.